This T cell receptor (beta chain) was captured in a study of T cells after yellow fever vaccination. The length of the CDR3 is 18 residues. CDR1 is MNHEY and CDR2 is SVGEGT in the germline V gene. The V end lost 1 base, the J end lost 0 bases, and 18 bases lay between the germline ends. TCRdb called the 5' RACE reads again in MiXCR, with one record for every CDR3 protein. The table has about 580,000 distinct CDR3 sequences, around 17% seen once; the top ten hold approximately 15%. Findings and caveats of the study: Any FACS-sorted repertoire could hold abundant clonotypes that contaminate it from the bulk population. A secondary response was less intense yet reached its peak sooner, at day 5 versus 15.

As concerns this clonotype: What it binds is not known.

The TCR was taken from a man aged 18 to 30 who received the YFV17D yellow fever vaccine. The material sequenced was PBMCs, taken less than 6 days after the first yellow fever vaccination. V usage is TRBV6-2 or TRBV6-3 and J usage is TRBJ1-1; D is unclear. The DNA of the CDR3 is TGTGCCAGCAGTTACTTTAGTATGGCTGGCCCGATGAACACTGAAGCTTTCTTT. Protein product: CASSYFSMAGPMNTEAFF.